These T cell receptor beta chains were read from a single sample in a study of T cell responses to AZD1222 COVID-19 vaccine. The method was immunoSEQ multiplex PCR; TCRdb's version includes in-frame clones alone and lacks a portion of them. The sample holds 95,000 to 110,000 clones, 89% seen once. The specimen was peripheral blood, collected on day 0 of AZD1222 vaccination. These TCRs come from an adult in good health. CDR3s include the opening cysteine and the closing phenylalanine or tryptophan. The D gene is left open where the match is weak. Not every row has a clone size; where given, it reads once, few, many or a size class.

D,V,size,J,DNA,CDR3
TRBD1,TRBV19,NA,TRBJ2-5,TGTGCCAGTAGGACAGGGGGCTTGGAGGAGACCCAGTACTTC,CASRTGGLEETQYF
NA,TRBV27,NA,TRBJ1-2,TGTGCCAGCAGTTTATCGCAGGGGACCGTGGCTTACACCTTC,CASSLSQGTVAYTF
TRBD2,TRBV6-5,NA,TRBJ2-2,TGTGCCAGCAGCGCGCGGGGGGGCACCGGGGAGCTGTTTTTT,CASSARGGTGELFF
NA,TRBV6-2/TRBV6-3,many,TRBJ2-7,TGTGCCAGCAGTTACGAATTGGGTAGGAGGGGAAGAAGGTACGAGCAGTACTTC,CASSYELGRRGRRYEQYF
TRBD2,TRBV10-3,NA,TRBJ2-5,TGTGCCATTCGTGGGGGGGAAGAGACCCAGTACTTC,CAIRGGEETQYF
TRBD1,TRBV2,NA,TRBJ2-2,TGTGCCAGCAGGGCGGGACAGGGGCCTTTCCAGGGGGAGCTGTTTTTT,CASRAGQGPFQGELFF
NA,TRBV29-1,NA,TRBJ1-2,TGCAGCGTTGCCCCGGGCAGGATGGAGGGCTACACCTTC,CSVAPGRMEGYTF
NA,TRBV12-3/TRBV12-4,NA,TRBJ2-7,TGTGCCAGCAGCCCCGACCAGACAGTAAAGTACTTC,CASSPDQTVKYF
NA,TRBV19,NA,TRBJ2-3,TGTGCCAGTAGTATTCAGGGGCCAGATACGCAGTATTTT,CASSIQGPDTQYF
TRBD1,TRBV6-1,NA,TRBJ2-1,TGTGCCAGCAGTGAAGTCCAGGGGGACAATGAGCAGTTCTTC,CASSEVQGDNEQFF
TRBD2,TRBV30,NA,TRBJ2-3,TGTGCCTCGAGGGAGCGGGGGGGTTCAGATACGCAGTATTTT,CASRERGGSDTQYF
NA,TRBV30,NA,TRBJ1-2,TGTGCCTGGAGTGTAGGCTCGTCAGGCTACACCTTC,CAWSVGSSGYTF
NA,TRBV11-3,NA,TRBJ2-3,TGTGCCAGCAGCTTTGGGGACACAGATACGCAGTATTTT,CASSFGDTDTQYF
TRBD2,TRBV9,NA,TRBJ2-1,TGTGCCAGCAGCGATGGCGGGGGTCGGAATGAGCAGTTCTTC,CASSDGGGRNEQFF
NA,TRBV7-9,NA,TRBJ1-2,TGTGCCAGCAGCTCTAGACGGCGCTACTCTAACTATGGCTACACCTTC,CASSSRRRYSNYGYTF
TRBD1,TRBV6-5,NA,TRBJ2-5,TGTGCCAGCAGTTTCCACGGGGGGACAGGGGAAGAGACCCAGTACTTC,CASSFHGGTGEETQYF
TRBD1,TRBV25-1,once,TRBJ1-2,TGTGCCAGCGGACAGGGCTATGGCTACACCTTC,CASGQGYGYTF
NA,TRBV18,NA,TRBJ2-3,TGTGCCAGCTCACCAACTTCGAATTCGGTCACAGATACGCAGTATTTT,CASSPTSNSVTDTQYF
NA,TRBV6-6,NA,TRBJ2-7,TGTGCCAGCAGTGCCGTCAGGGGCGCTTCCTACGAGCAGTACTTC,CASSAVRGASYEQYF
NA,TRBV5-1,NA,TRBJ1-2,TGCGCCAGCAGCTTGGATCCGGGGGCGCCCGGTGGCTACACCTTC,CASSLDPGAPGGYTF
TRBD2,TRBV6-5,NA,TRBJ2-3,TGTGCCAGCAGTTGGAGTTGGGGGGGAACAGATACGCAGTATTTT,CASSWSWGGTDTQYF
TRBD1,TRBV5-4,NA,TRBJ2-7,TGTGCCAGCAGCTGGGGGACAGGGGGGGCCTACGAGCAGTACTTC,CASSWGTGGAYEQYF
NA,TRBV5-5,NA,TRBJ1-2,TGTGCCAGCAGCTTGGTAGGCAGGACTCATGGCTACACCTTC,CASSLVGRTHGYTF
TRBD1,TRBV12-3/TRBV12-4,NA,TRBJ1-2,TGTGCCAGCAGTCCGGACAGGGTCTCTGGCTACACCTTC,CASSPDRVSGYTF
NA,TRBV5-8,few,TRBJ1-1,TGTGCCAGCAGCTTAGGCCTGGGGGGTGTCACTGAAGCTTTCTTT,CASSLGLGGVTEAFF
TRBD1,TRBV11-2,NA,TRBJ1-2,TGTGCCAGCAGCATAAGACAGGGGTATGGCTACACCTTC,CASSIRQGYGYTF
TRBD1,TRBV5-1,NA,TRBJ2-2,TGCGCCAGCAGCTTGTATAGGACAGGGGGATCCGGGGAGCTGTTTTTT,CASSLYRTGGSGELFF
NA,TRBV12-3/TRBV12-4,NA,TRBJ1-1,TGTGCCAGCAGTTTCGGGACACCTCTAACTTTCTTT,CASSFGTPLTFF